Listed below are T cell receptor beta chains from one sample, sequenced in a study of blood T cell repertoires in COVID-19. Sequencing was performed with immunoSEQ multiplex PCR; in TCRdb, only in-frame clones are kept and a portion is missing. The repertoire includes about 300,000 clones, 86% of them detected once, and 1.5% to 2% sits in the top ten. Sequencing was carried out using peripheral blood. These receptors originate from a woman aged 50 to 65 with acute or convalescent COVID-19. Both conserved end residues are part of each CDR3. The D gene is left open where the match is weak. Clone size is shown for a subset of rows, as once, few, many or a class of expanded clone.

d_call: .
j_call: TRBJ2-2
v_call: TRBV6-1
clone_size: .
cdr3_aa: CASSEMSRAPGELFF
cdr3_nt: TGTGCCAGCAGTGAAATGTCCAGGGCGCCCGGGGAGCTGTTTTTT

d_call: .
j_call: TRBJ2-5
v_call: TRBV7-2
clone_size: .
cdr3_aa: CASSLGLAIQETQYF
cdr3_nt: TGTGCCAGCAGCTTAGGGCTAGCCATCCAAGAGACCCAGTACTTC

d_call: TRBD1
j_call: TRBJ1-5
v_call: TRBV2
clone_size: .
cdr3_aa: CASSKTGLQPQHF
cdr3_nt: TGTGCCAGCAGTAAGACAGGGCTACAGCCCCAGCATTTT

d_call: TRBD2
j_call: TRBJ2-1
v_call: TRBV7-3
clone_size: .
cdr3_aa: CASSPGTSAHNEQFF
cdr3_nt: TGTGCCAGCAGCCCGGGGACTAGCGCCCACAATGAGCAGTTCTTC

d_call: TRBD2
j_call: TRBJ2-1
v_call: TRBV7-2
clone_size: .
cdr3_aa: CASSSSRAGINEQFF
cdr3_nt: TGTGCCAGCAGCTCCTCCCGAGCGGGGATTAATGAGCAGTTCTTC

d_call: TRBD2
j_call: TRBJ2-3
v_call: TRBV28
clone_size: .
cdr3_aa: CASSSPLAVTDTQYF
cdr3_nt: TGTGCCAGCAGTTCCCCTCTAGCGGTCACAGATACGCAGTATTTT

d_call: TRBD1
j_call: TRBJ2-5
v_call: TRBV29-1
clone_size: .
cdr3_aa: CSGRDRGQETQYF
cdr3_nt: TGCAGCGGCCGGGACAGGGGGCAAGAGACCCAGTACTTC

d_call: TRBD1
j_call: TRBJ1-1
v_call: TRBV19
clone_size: .
cdr3_aa: CASDRGRGAFF
cdr3_nt: TGTGCCAGTGACAGGGGGCGAGGGGCTTTCTTT

d_call: TRBD1
j_call: TRBJ1-6
v_call: TRBV6-5
clone_size: .
cdr3_aa: CASKGQQSRYSPLHF
cdr3_nt: TGTGCCAGCAAGGGACAGCAGAGCCGATATTCACCCCTCCACTTT

d_call: .
j_call: TRBJ2-5
v_call: TRBV6-5
clone_size: .
cdr3_aa: CASSYLGQPEETQYF
cdr3_nt: TGTGCCAGCAGTTACTTGGGACAACCAGAAGAGACCCAGTACTTC

d_call: .
j_call: TRBJ1-3
v_call: TRBV5-1
clone_size: .
cdr3_aa: CASSLETVNGNTIYF
cdr3_nt: TGCGCCAGCAGCTTGGAAACGGTGAATGGAAACACCATATATTTT

d_call: TRBD1
j_call: TRBJ1-1
v_call: TRBV19
clone_size: .
cdr3_aa: CASSYAMTGGMNTEAFF
cdr3_nt: TGTGCCAGTTCCTACGCAATGACAGGGGGCATGAACACTGAAGCTTTCTTT

d_call: TRBD2
j_call: TRBJ2-7
v_call: TRBV18
clone_size: .
cdr3_aa: CASSPTSGAYEQYF
cdr3_nt: TGTGCCAGCTCACCGACTAGCGGGGCCTACGAGCAGTACTTC

d_call: .
j_call: TRBJ1-2
v_call: TRBV28
clone_size: few
cdr3_aa: CASSESLPGANYGYTF
cdr3_nt: TGTGCCAGCAGTGAAAGCTTACCCGGGGCTAACTATGGCTACACCTTC

d_call: TRBD2
j_call: TRBJ2-3
v_call: TRBV5-1
clone_size: .
cdr3_aa: CASSLEGLPAGDTQYF
cdr3_nt: TGCGCCAGCAGCTTGGAGGGACTACCCGCCGGAGATACGCAGTATTTT

d_call: .
j_call: TRBJ1-2
v_call: TRBV14
clone_size: once
cdr3_aa: CASSHLVRGRYTF
cdr3_nt: TGTGCCAGCAGCCATTTAGTCAGGGGCCGCTACACCTTC

d_call: .
j_call: TRBJ1-3
v_call: TRBV7-2
clone_size: .
cdr3_aa: CASSLATAGGNTIYF
cdr3_nt: TGTGCCAGCAGCTTAGCGACGGCGGGTGGAAACACCATATATTTT